Presented here are 7 T cell receptor beta chains from one specimen sequenced in a study of OX40 agonist ivuxolimab in advanced cancers. Generated by immunoSEQ multiplex PCR, the TCRdb table keeps only in-frame clones and is missing some. The sample holds about 31,000 clones, roughly 86% seen once. The starting material was CD4+ or CD8+ T cells sorted from blood, obtained in a trial of the OX40 agonist ivuxolimab. The source of these receptors is an adult with an advanced solid tumor such as melanoma, head and neck, liver or kidney cancer.

This rearrangement joins TRBV5-1 to TRBJ2-3; D may be TRBD2 (6 bases). The V gene lost 4 bases and the J gene lost 5 bases, with 14 bases spanning the gap. Germline lookup yields CDR1 SGHRS and CDR2 YFSETQ. The CDR3 is 14 amino acids. The CDR3: CASSPGGPGDTQYF. The CDR3 DNA reads TGCGCCAGCAGCCCAGGAGGGCCGGGAGATACGCAGTATTTT.

The chain has TRBV28 and TRBJ2-7, with D uncertain. The CDR3 has 11 amino acids. Between the trimmed V and J ends, which lost 7 bases and 3 bases, there was a span of 7 bases. Germline CDR1 reads MDHEN; CDR2 reads SYDVKM. The CDR3 region is CASKSFYEQYF. As DNA, the CDR3 is TGTGCCAGCAAGAGCTTCTACGAGCAGTACTTC.

The CDR3 bases are TGCGCCAGCAGTGATAGGGCAACTAGCGGAGGAACCTACGAGCAGTACTTC. Residues: CASSDRATSGGTYEQYF. The J gene is TRBJ2-5, the V gene TRBV10-2; 8 bases agree with TRBD2. The J call is in doubt because the DNA end fits TRBJ2-7 better. This CDR3 spans 17 amino acids. Germline V lookup: CDR1 WSHSY, CDR2 SAAADI.

V is TRBV6-1 and J is TRBJ1-1; D call uncertain. This CDR3 region has 13 residues. Germline CDR1 MNHNS, CDR2 SASEGT. V gave up 2 bases and J gave up 1 base, with 5 bases separating them. The CDR3 sequence is CASSETENTEAFF. The CDR3 nucleotides read TGTGCCAGCAGTGAAACCGAGAACACTGAAGCTTTCTTT.

The chain carries TRBV5-6 and TRBJ1-6; maybe TRBD1 (5 bases). Trimming took 4 bases from V and 3 from J, leaving 11 bases between them. This CDR3 region has 15 residues. Germline V CDR1 and CDR2: SGHDT, YYEEEE. The CDR3 DNA is TGTGCCAGCAGCGTCAGGGAAGGCTATAATTCACCCCTCCACTTT. Amino acids: CASSVREGYNSPLHF.

CDR3 loop: CASSRQSGGATGELFF. CDR3 nucleotide sequence: TGCGCCAGCAGCAGACAATCCGGGGGCGCGACCGGGGAGCTGTTTTTT. The J gene is TRBJ2-2, the V gene TRBV5-1; D is tentatively TRBD1 or TRBD2 (6 bases each). Germline V gene sequence: CDR1 SGHRS, CDR2 YFSETQ. The CDR3 runs 16 residues. The V and J ends lost 4 bases and 5 bases respectively, with 18 bases between them.

To note about this clone: Within the sample, other DNA sequences also encode this same CDR3. This sequence joins TRBV5-1 and TRBJ1-1; TRBD1 aligns across 7 bases. The V and J ends lost 2 bases and 1 base, in that order; junction bases with no gene match: 2. CDR1 and CDR2 (germline): SGHRS, YFSETQ. The CDR3 is 14 amino acids. The CDR3 DNA reads as TGCGCCAGCAGCTTTGGACAGGAGAACACTGAAGCTTTCTTT. It codes for CASSFGQENTEAFF.